This T cell receptor beta chain stems from a study of beta chain features in type 1 diabetes. Since all of the isolated RNA was reverse transcribed, expressed TCRB transcripts were what got sequenced. Assay: immunoSEQ multiplex PCR; the TCRdb copy retains only in-frame clones and omits some. This sample yields more than 300,000 clones, of which roughly 16% are seen a single time; 0.019% belongs to the top ten. In germline, CDR1 is MDHEN, CDR2 SYDVKM. J lost 4 bases, V lost 7 bases, and 13 bases had no gene match. The CDR3 is 15 amino acids. The J gene is TRBJ2-7, the V gene TRBV28, with 7 bases fitting TRBD2. The specimen sequenced was naive CD4+ T cells from blood. The clonotype comes from a woman in her late teens or twenties in good health. The CDR3 protein is CASKPGREAKYEQYF. The CDR3 DNA follows: TGTGCCAGCAAACCCGGACGGGAGGCGAAATACGAGCAGTACTTC.